A selection of T cell receptor beta chains follows, all from one sample in a study of blood T cell repertoires in COVID-19. Sequencing used immunoSEQ multiplex PCR; TCRdb keeps in-frame clones, though not all of them. Among a few hundred thousand clones listed, around 86% were seen once. The specimen sequenced was peripheral blood. The receptors stem from a woman aged 80 or over with COVID-19, enrolled during active disease. The CDR3 runs from the conserved cysteine through the conserved F or W. D genes are given only for firm matches. Size tells how often a clone was seen (once, few, many) or the class of an expanded clone, and some rows leave it out.

abundance	v_gene	d_gene	j_gene	CDR3aa	CDR3nt
.	TRBV7-3	TRBD2	TRBJ2-3	CASSSVAGADTQYF	TGTGCCAGCAGCTCGGTAGCGGGAGCAGATACGCAGTATTTT
.	TRBV9	TRBD1	TRBJ1-1	CASSRTGGDTEAFF	TGTGCCAGCAGCAGGACAGGGGGTGACACTGAAGCTTTCTTT
once	TRBV27	TRBD1	TRBJ1-5	CASSPSGQGVNQPQHF	TGTGCCAGCAGTCCATCGGGACAGGGGGTAAATCAGCCCCAGCATTTT
few	TRBV7-9	TRBD1	TRBJ1-5	CASSLDRGDQPQHF	TGTGCCAGCAGCTTGGACAGGGGGGATCAGCCCCAGCATTTT
.	TRBV5-5	.	TRBJ1-6	CASSLAGRGTSPLHF	TGTGCCAGCAGCCTCGCGGGGCGAGGCACTTCACCCCTCCACTTT
.	TRBV7-9	TRBD1	TRBJ1-4	CASSRTGTGEKLFF	TGTGCCAGCAGCCGGACAGGGACGGGCGAAAAACTGTTTTTT
.	TRBV27	TRBD2	TRBJ2-1	CASSLRGSGRANEQFF	TGTGCCAGCAGTTTAAGGGGTAGCGGGAGGGCCAATGAGCAGTTCTTC
.	TRBV19	.	TRBJ1-4	CASSTRGSEKLFF	TGTGCCAGTAGTACCAGGGGAAGTGAAAAACTGTTTTTT
.	TRBV27	TRBD1	TRBJ1-1	CASIPGGPNTEAFF	TGTGCCAGCATCCCAGGGGGTCCGAACACTGAAGCTTTCTTT
.	TRBV4-3	.	TRBJ1-2	CASSHQRSGDYGYTF	TGCGCCAGCAGCCACCAGCGCTCCGGGGACTATGGCTACACCTTC
.	TRBV5-4	TRBD1	TRBJ2-7	CASSSGTGFSWVNEQYF	TGTGCCAGCAGTTCCGGGACAGGGTTTTCTTGGGTTAACGAGCAGTACTTC